Listed below are T cell receptor beta chains from one sample, sequenced in a study of blood T cell repertoires in COVID-19. TCRdb's copy holds only in-frame clones and misses some; the assay was immunoSEQ multiplex PCR. The sample contains approximately 300,000 clones, approximately 90% of which appear only once. Specimen: PBMCs or T cells enriched from blood (not recorded which). The receptors shown here come from a man between 25 and 39 years old who had recovered from COVID-19. Both conserved end residues are part of each CDR3. A D gene is named only where the DNA matches it firmly. A clone size is listed for some rows: how often the clone was seen (once, few, many), or a class if it is expanded.

clone size	V gene	D gene	J gene	CDR3 protein	CDR3 DNA
-	TRBV10-3	TRBD2	TRBJ2-2	CAISDTLAGGNTGELFF	TGTGCCATCAGTGACACACTAGCGGGAGGCAACACCGGGGAGCTGTTTTTT
-	TRBV11-2	-	TRBJ2-7	CASSLVSRGEQYF	TGTGCCAGCAGCTTAGTGAGCCGGGGCGAGCAGTACTTC
-	TRBV10-1	TRBD2	TRBJ2-1	CASRLAGGDEQFF	TGCGCCAGCAGGTTAGCGGGAGGGGATGAGCAGTTCTTC
-	TRBV5-1	-	TRBJ1-2	CASSLNSNYGYTF	TGCGCCAGCAGCTTGAACAGTAACTATGGCTACACCTTC
-	TRBV29-1	TRBD1	TRBJ1-2	CSVHPSRDRSNYGYTF	TGCAGCGTGCATCCTTCCCGGGACAGAAGTAACTATGGCTACACCTTC
-	TRBV9	-	TRBJ2-3	CASRPQISTDTQYF	TGTGCCAGCAGACCACAGATTAGCACAGATACGCAGTATTTT
-	TRBV6-5	TRBD2	TRBJ2-1	CASKTSGSREQFF	TGTGCCAGCAAAACTAGCGGGAGTAGGGAACAGTTCTTC
-	TRBV28	TRBD1	TRBJ1-1	CASSSGQGLWSAFF	TGTGCCAGCAGTTCGGGACAGGGGTTATGGTCGGCTTTCTTT
-	TRBV14	-	TRBJ1-2	CASSQEGALGGYTF	TGTGCCAGCAGCCAAGAGGGGGCTTTAGGTGGCTACACCTTC
-	TRBV27	TRBD1	TRBJ2-2	CASSLGYRGADTGELFF	TGTGCCAGCAGCCTAGGGTACAGGGGCGCCGACACCGGGGAGCTGTTTTTT
-	TRBV2	-	TRBJ2-7	CARGTGVYEQYF	TGTGCCAGGGGGACGGGGGTCTACGAGCAGTACTTC
many	TRBV12-3/TRBV12-4	-	TRBJ2-2	CASSTGSGELFF	TGTGCCAGCAGTACAGGGTCCGGGGAGCTGTTTTTT
once	TRBV6-5	-	TRBJ1-5	CATVEDTNYQPQHF	TGTGCCACCGTAGAGGACACCAATTATCAGCCCCAGCATTTT
-	TRBV9	TRBD1	TRBJ2-5	CASSQWGQGSETQYF	TGTGCCAGCAGTCAGTGGGGACAGGGATCGGAGACCCAGTACTTC
once	TRBV30	-	TRBJ1-5	CAWSVGAGRQPQHF	TGTGCCTGGAGTGTGGGGGCAGGACGGCAGCCCCAGCATTTT
-	TRBV19	-	TRBJ2-7	CASSQVRENEQYF	TGTGCCAGTAGTCAGGTACGGGAGAACGAGCAGTACTTC
-	TRBV28	TRBD1	TRBJ1-2	CASSLRGLDWGYTF	TGTGCCAGCAGTTTGAGGGGGCTCGACTGGGGCTACACCTTC
-	TRBV28	-	TRBJ1-2	CASSSVGRVYGYTF	TGTGCCAGCAGTTCTGTGGGTCGGGTCTATGGCTACACCTTC
once	TRBV5-4	TRBD1	TRBJ2-5	CASSFPGGQETQYF	TGTGCCAGCAGCTTCCCAGGGGGCCAAGAGACCCAGTACTTC
-	TRBV10-3	TRBD1	TRBJ1-1	CAISEGQGIGNTEAFF	TGTGCCATCAGTGAGGGACAGGGAATTGGGAACACTGAAGCTTTCTTT
-	TRBV3-1/TRBV3-2	TRBD2	TRBJ2-1	CASSQVLASSYNEQFF	TGTGCCAGCAGCCAAGTACTAGCGAGCTCCTACAATGAGCAGTTCTTC
-	TRBV5-1	-	TRBJ1-1	CASRAGVDTEAFF	TGCGCCAGCAGGGCAGGGGTTGACACTGAAGCTTTCTTT
-	TRBV19	-	TRBJ2-7	CASSRGSGPSYEQYF	TGTGCCAGTAGTAGGGGAAGCGGCCCCTCCTACGAGCAGTACTTC
-	TRBV5-4	TRBD1	TRBJ2-7	CASSSWVDRVGYEQYF	TGTGCCAGCAGCTCCTGGGTAGACAGGGTGGGGTACGAGCAGTACTTC
-	TRBV29-1	TRBD1	TRBJ1-1	CSVGAGGTEAFF	TGCAGCGTTGGGGCAGGGGGCACTGAAGCTTTCTTT
-	TRBV19	TRBD2	TRBJ2-1	CASQITSGRASSYNEQFF	TGTGCCAGTCAAATAACTAGCGGGAGGGCCAGTTCCTACAATGAGCAGTTCTTC
once	TRBV5-1	-	TRBJ1-1	CASSAMPAAVPEAFF	TGCGCCAGCAGCGCTATGCCCGCTGCTGTGCCTGAAGCTTTCTTT
-	TRBV5-1	TRBD2	TRBJ2-5	CASSHQVDGGEIETQYF	TGCGCCAGCAGCCATCAGGTGGACGGGGGGGAGATTGAGACCCAGTACTTC
-	TRBV10-2	-	TRBJ2-7	CASNDFYSYEQYF	TGCGCCAGCAACGACTTTTACTCCTACGAGCAGTACTTC
-	TRBV19	-	TRBJ1-3	CASSIADWSGNTIYF	TGTGCCAGTAGTATAGCTGACTGGTCCGGAAACACCATATATTTT
-	TRBV19	-	TRBJ2-2	CASSVPRAGTGELFF	TGTGCCAGTAGTGTCCCCCGGGCAGGGACCGGGGAGCTGTTTTTT
-	TRBV6-4	-	TRBJ2-7	CASNLWQAYEQYF	TGTGCCAGCAACCTCTGGCAGGCCTACGAGCAGTACTTC
-	TRBV9	-	TRBJ1-4	CASSVDEGAKEKLFF	TGTGCCAGCAGCGTAGACGAGGGCGCGAAGGAAAAACTGTTTTTT
-	TRBV5-5	TRBD1	TRBJ2-2	CASSLTGGRLNTGELFF	TGTGCCAGCAGCTTGACAGGGGGCCGGCTGAACACCGGGGAGCTGTTTTTT
-	TRBV19	-	TRBJ1-2	CASSIGTRSYGYTF	TGTGCCAGTAGTATCGGGACACGGAGCTATGGCTACACCTTC
-	TRBV15	-	TRBJ1-3	CATSRDGGSGNTIYF	TGTGCCACCAGCAGAGATGGGGGGTCTGGAAACACCATATATTTT
-	TRBV30	-	TRBJ1-2	CAWSADTLDYGYTF	TGTGCCTGGAGTGCGGACACCCTAGACTATGGCTACACCTTC
-	TRBV30	-	TRBJ2-7	CAWSKGAYEQYF	TGTGCCTGGAGTAAAGGGGCCTACGAGCAGTACTTC
-	TRBV18	TRBD2	TRBJ2-3	CASSPGLARGDTQYF	TGTGCCAGCTCACCGGGACTAGCGCGGGGAGATACGCAGTATTTT
-	TRBV27	-	TRBJ1-1	CASSLMGGQAFF	TGTGCCAGCAGTTTAATGGGGGGACAAGCTTTCTTT